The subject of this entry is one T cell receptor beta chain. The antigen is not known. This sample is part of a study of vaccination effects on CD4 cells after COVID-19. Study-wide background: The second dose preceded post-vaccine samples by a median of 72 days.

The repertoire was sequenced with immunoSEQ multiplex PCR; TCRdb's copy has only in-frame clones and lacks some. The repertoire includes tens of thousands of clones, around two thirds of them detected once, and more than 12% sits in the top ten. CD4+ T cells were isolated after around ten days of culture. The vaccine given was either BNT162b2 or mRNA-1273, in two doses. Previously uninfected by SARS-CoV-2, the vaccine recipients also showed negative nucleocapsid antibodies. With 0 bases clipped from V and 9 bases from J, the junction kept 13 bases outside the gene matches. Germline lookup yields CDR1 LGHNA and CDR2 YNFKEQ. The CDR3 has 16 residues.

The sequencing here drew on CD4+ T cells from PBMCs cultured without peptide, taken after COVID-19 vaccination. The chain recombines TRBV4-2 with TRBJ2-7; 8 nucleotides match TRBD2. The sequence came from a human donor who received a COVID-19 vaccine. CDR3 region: CASSQEWASGGPGQYF. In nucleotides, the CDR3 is TGTGCCAGCAGCCAAGAGTGGGCCAGCGGGGGCCCCGGGCAGTACTTC.